This record looks at one T cell receptor (beta chain) sequence and its context. The data belong to a study of blood T cell repertoires in COVID-19. Germline CDR1 reads ENHRY; CDR2 reads SYGVKD. Trimming removed 3 bases from V and 0 bases from J; junction bases left unmatched: 7. The length of the CDR3 is 16 residues. Some clones are missing from TCRdb's copy, which holds only in-frame ones; the method was immunoSEQ multiplex PCR. The table records about 78,000 clones, approximately 89% of them present only once. The sequence came from a man aged 45-65 years with active or convalescent COVID-19. The chain joins TRBV10-3 to TRBJ1-1; 7 bases line up with TRBD1. The sample taken for sequencing was peripheral blood. In DNA, the CDR3 is TGTGCCATCAGTGAAGGGGCAGGGGGTATGAACACTGAAGCTTTCTTT. This gives the protein CAISEGAGGMNTEAFF.